This T cell receptor (beta chain) emerged from a study of OX40 agonist ivuxolimab in advanced cancers. The study's findings and limits: Mean expanded clone counts were higher in CD8+ than CD4+ T cells. Dose levels from 0.1 to 3.0 mg/kg saw CD4+ and CD8+ blood T cells expand clonally by week 6.

Turning to this clone: The target antigen is unknown.

From germline, CDR1 is MNHEY and CDR2 SVGAGI. The germline V and J ends were trimmed by 2 bases and 5 bases, with 18 bases remaining between them. The CDR3 extends over 16 amino acids. The sampling schedule covered blood at baseline, cycle 4 day 1, and cycle 7 day 1. Profiled with immunoSEQ multiplex PCR; TCRdb holds only in-frame clones, not every one. This sample yields more than 35,000 clones, of which around 80% are seen a single time; around 25% belongs to the top ten. The sequence came from an adult with an advanced solid tumor such as melanoma, head and neck, liver or kidney cancer. This chain links TRBV6-5 with TRBJ1-2; D is possibly TRBD1 (5 bases). The sequencing used CD4+ or CD8+ T cells sorted from blood, collected in a trial of the OX40 agonist ivuxolimab. The CDR3 region has the DNA TGTGCCAGCAGTTACCGGGGGGGGGTTGATGTTTATGGCTACACCTTC. Translation gives CASSYRGGVDVYGYTF.